This is a list of T cell receptor delta chains from one sample in a study of Vδ1+ human thymocytes. TCRdb called clones from the multiplex PCR reads again using CATT. Of about 25,000 delta-chain clones in the sample, more than 6.5% are singletons; the top ten hold 1%. Sequencing used Vdelta1+ gamma-delta thymocytes from the thymus. The receptors stem from a girl in the first two years of life who had congenital heart surgery. Both conserved end residues are part of each CDR3. The order of the fields is clone size, V gene, J gene, CDR3 protein. Expanded clones are given a class, and other clones once, few, many or no size at all.

clone size: -
V gene: TRDV1
J gene: TRDJ1
CDR3 protein: CALGEPSYNGLGLDKLIF

clone size: few
V gene: TRDV1
J gene: TRDJ1
CDR3 protein: CALGWGPTDKLIF

clone size: medium-sized
V gene: TRDV2
J gene: TRDJ1
CDR3 protein: CACDTYWGNKLIF

clone size: few
V gene: TRDV1
J gene: TRDJ1
CDR3 protein: CALGELVMWREGISLRYTDKLIF

clone size: few
V gene: TRDV1
J gene: TRDJ1
CDR3 protein: CALGEIYFTPRKRFTDKLIF

clone size: -
V gene: TRDV1
J gene: TRDJ1
CDR3 protein: CALGEDGYWGNDTDKLIF

clone size: few
V gene: TRDV1
J gene: TRDJ1
CDR3 protein: CALGERSWGIGYTDKLIF

clone size: few
V gene: TRDV1
J gene: TRDJ1
CDR3 protein: CALGELTGVWDLDTDKLIF

clone size: few
V gene: TRDV1
J gene: -
CDR3 protein: CALGELSPYWGTRSSGRYTDKLIF

clone size: few
V gene: TRDV1
J gene: TRDJ1
CDR3 protein: CALGELFPRGATDKLIF

clone size: few
V gene: TRDV1
J gene: TRDJ1
CDR3 protein: CALGVDRSWGIRSTDKLIF

clone size: few
V gene: TRDV1
J gene: TRDJ1
CDR3 protein: CALGELVDSGGTTDKLIF

clone size: few
V gene: TRDV1
J gene: TRDJ1
CDR3 protein: CALGELGFPTGLIF

clone size: few
V gene: TRDV1
J gene: TRDJ1
CDR3 protein: CALGVTNQVGEHKLIF

clone size: few
V gene: TRDV1
J gene: TRDJ1
CDR3 protein: CALGGPTLYWGAANKLIF

clone size: -
V gene: TRDV1
J gene: TRDJ1
CDR3 protein: CALGDAALGGVLGDTDKLIF

clone size: few
V gene: TRDV1
J gene: TRDJ1
CDR3 protein: CALGERGGDTDKLIF

clone size: few
V gene: TRDV1
J gene: TRDJ1
CDR3 protein: CALGTSPPHWGIGGKSDKLIF

clone size: -
V gene: TRDV1
J gene: TRDJ1
CDR3 protein: CALGERLVKTVAVTDKLIF

clone size: few
V gene: TRDV1
J gene: TRDJ2
CDR3 protein: CALGELMGDPLTAQLFF

clone size: -
V gene: TRDV1
J gene: TRDJ1
CDR3 protein: CALGGRPSIWKLIF

clone size: few
V gene: TRDV1
J gene: TRDJ1
CDR3 protein: CALGEGRRTWGYSYTDKLIF

clone size: few
V gene: TRDV1
J gene: TRDJ1
CDR3 protein: CALGELPGGIKYTDKLIF

clone size: -
V gene: TRDV2
J gene: TRDJ1
CDR3 protein: CACDTLRAYWGIRGRTDKLIF

clone size: -
V gene: TRAV29/DV5
J gene: TRDJ1
CDR3 protein: CAASVSWGIRVDLGLGADKLIF

clone size: few
V gene: TRDV1
J gene: TRDJ1
CDR3 protein: CALGDGGEVLGMGSMRYTDKLIF